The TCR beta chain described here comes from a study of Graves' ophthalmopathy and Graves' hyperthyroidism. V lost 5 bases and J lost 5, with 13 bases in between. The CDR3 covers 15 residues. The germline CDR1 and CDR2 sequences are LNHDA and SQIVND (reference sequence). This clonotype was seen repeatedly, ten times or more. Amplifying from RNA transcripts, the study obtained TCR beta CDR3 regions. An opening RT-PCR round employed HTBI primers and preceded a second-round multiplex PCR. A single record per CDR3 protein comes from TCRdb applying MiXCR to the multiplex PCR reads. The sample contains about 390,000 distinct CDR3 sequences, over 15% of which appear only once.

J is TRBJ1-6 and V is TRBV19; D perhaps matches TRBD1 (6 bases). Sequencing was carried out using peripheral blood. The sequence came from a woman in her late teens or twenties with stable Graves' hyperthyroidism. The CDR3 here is CASSPWTEHNSPLHF. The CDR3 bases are TGTGCCAGTAGTCCGTGGACAGAGCATAATTCACCCCTCCACTTT.